This T cell receptor beta chain was identified during a study of Graves' ophthalmopathy and Graves' hyperthyroidism (dated by TCRdb to between 2017 and 2018). Concerning the study at large: Peripheral blood was collected before any treatment was given, at the time of initial diagnosis. TCR beta repertoire signatures were used to distinguish Graves' ophthalmopathy from Graves' hyperthyroidism and to predict progression to ophthalmopathy. In total, 135 blood samples were TCR-sequenced: around 42 ophthalmopathy, some 75 hyperthyroidism and roughly 17 hyperthyroidism-to-ophthalmopathy patients. To explore V-J signatures distinguishing ophthalmopathy from hyperthyroidism, a discovery set of about a hundred patients (about 44 ophthalmopathy, over 55 stable hyperthyroidism) was enrolled. The independent validation cohort included 18 to 20 hyperthyroidism patients plus 17 patients who later progressed from hyperthyroidism to ophthalmopathy. In five or six hyperthyroidism patients, T-cell repertoires of thyroid tissue and blood were compared. After sampling, hyperthyroidism patients received methimazole starting at 30 mg daily, and ophthalmopathy patients received high-dose intravenous methylprednisolone. The paper's findings and limits, for the study overall: No statistical method was used to predetermine the sample size, and group allocation was not hidden from the investigators. Most expanded thyroid clonotypes with frequency above 0.001 were also detected in blood, suggesting blood repertoires may reflect the thyroid immune response. In validation, the model predicted ophthalmopathy progression with about 71% sensitivity and approximately 78% specificity; roughly 12 predicted patients were CT-confirmed with GO in a median of about 7.1 months. Ophthalmopathy was separated from stable hyperthyroidism by the 13-signature model with about 85% sensitivity and about 81% specificity in cross-validation and with 80%/75% in the test set.

This clonotype was seen ten or more times. The antigen this receptor binds is unknown. No base-level quality is on record; no much larger clone is a single base apart. TCR beta CDR3 regions were amplified from RNA transcripts for repertoire sequencing. A first-round RT-PCR used HTBI primers with the Qiagen OneStep RT-PCR kit, followed by a second-round multiplex PCR, size selection and purification. Sequencing of the libraries was carried out on an Illumina HiSeq2000 in paired-end mode with 100 bp reads. The paper's data handling went like this. SOAPnuke was used to process the reads, removing any read that contained adapters or uncalled bases, had a mean Phred below 15, or lacked an exact match to the constant primer or identifier. High-quality paired reads were merged with COPE v1.2.5. Unique nucleotide sequences were defined as clonotypes and aligned to IMGT TRB V, D and J references using MiTCR v1.1. The analysis was limited to V-J combinations with a frequency above 0.0001, which together covered just over 98% of the repertoires. A TCR clonal expansion and chaos score per V-J combination was defined as the ratio of F50 clonal expansion to chaos observed in the TCRdist matrix. Welch's t-statistics and random forest were used to reduce the features to 10 to 15 V-J combinations, which were then used as input to a naive Bayes classifier. The Morisita-Horn index was used to measure how similar the thyroid and blood repertoires were. In TCRdb, the public reads were trimmed at Q25 with fastp and aligned with MiXCR, with productive beta chains retained. CDR3 protein duplicates are merged, each entry listing the most common genes and DNA. These V and J calls derive from TCRdb rather than the authors' analysis. This sample comprises almost 750,000 distinct CDR3 sequences, roughly two fifths of them detected only once. The ten largest clones add up to 40% to 55% of the sample.

The ophthalmopathy patients had moderately to severely active disease, with a Clinical Activity Score of 3 or higher, a NOSPECS grade of 4 or higher, and a disease duration of less than 3 months. Patients with other autoimmune diseases, uncontrolled infections, pregnancy or lactation were excluded from the study. Diagnosis relied on clinical symptoms, serum thyroxine, TRAb, thyroid ultrasound and orbital computed tomography. Ficoll-Paque density gradient centrifugation was used to isolate PBMCs from around 10 ml of fresh peripheral blood. Trizol reagent was used to extract the total RNA, and its quality was then checked on an Agilent 2100 Bioanalyzer. The CDR3 contains 11 residues, cysteine and phenylalanine counted. Of all the DNA, just the CDR3 is kept, 33 bases in frame from base 1. Looking up the germline V gene yields CDR1 SQVTM and CDR2 ANQGSEA. Relative to germline, V is missing 7 bases and J is missing 8 bases, with 6 bases of the junction outside any gene match.

The sequencing input was peripheral blood. The TCR originated in an adult man with Graves' ophthalmopathy. Recombination joined TRBV29-1 with TRBJ1-2; 8 bases in between match TRBD1. The CDR3 sequence is CSAGQGEGYTF. Here is the DNA: TGCAGCGCCGGACAGGGAGAGGGCTACACCTTC.